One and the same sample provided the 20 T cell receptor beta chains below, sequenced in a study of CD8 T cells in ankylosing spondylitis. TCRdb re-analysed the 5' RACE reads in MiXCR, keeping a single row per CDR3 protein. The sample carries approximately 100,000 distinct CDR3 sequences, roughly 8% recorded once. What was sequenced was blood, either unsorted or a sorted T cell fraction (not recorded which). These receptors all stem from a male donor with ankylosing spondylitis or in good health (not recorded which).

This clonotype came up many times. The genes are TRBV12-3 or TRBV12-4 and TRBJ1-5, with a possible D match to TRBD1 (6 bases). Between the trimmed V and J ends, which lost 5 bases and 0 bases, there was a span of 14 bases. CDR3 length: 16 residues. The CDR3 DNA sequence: TGTGCCAGCAGTACCCGCCAGGGGTATAGCAATCAGCCCCAGCATTTT. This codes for CASSTRQGYSNQPQHF.

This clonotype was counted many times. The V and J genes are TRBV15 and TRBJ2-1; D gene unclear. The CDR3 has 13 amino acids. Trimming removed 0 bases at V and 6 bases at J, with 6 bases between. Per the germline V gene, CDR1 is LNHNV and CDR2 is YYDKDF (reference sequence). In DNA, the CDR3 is TGTGCCACCAGCAGAGAAATGCGCAATGAGCAGTTCTTC. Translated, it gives CATSREMRNEQFF.

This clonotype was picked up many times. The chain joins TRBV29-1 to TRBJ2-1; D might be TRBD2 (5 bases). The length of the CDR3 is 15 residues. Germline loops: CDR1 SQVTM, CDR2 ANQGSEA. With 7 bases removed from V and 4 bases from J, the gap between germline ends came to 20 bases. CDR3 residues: CSADRRRNFYNEQFF. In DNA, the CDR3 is TGCAGCGCTGACCGGCGGAGGAATTTTTACAATGAGCAGTTCTTC.

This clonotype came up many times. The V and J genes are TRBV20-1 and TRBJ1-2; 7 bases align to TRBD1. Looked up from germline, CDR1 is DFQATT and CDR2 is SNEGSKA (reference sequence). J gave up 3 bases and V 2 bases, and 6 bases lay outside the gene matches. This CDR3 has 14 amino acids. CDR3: CSARKGALHYGYTF. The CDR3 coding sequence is TGCAGTGCTAGAAAGGGGGCGCTTCACTATGGCTACACCTTC.

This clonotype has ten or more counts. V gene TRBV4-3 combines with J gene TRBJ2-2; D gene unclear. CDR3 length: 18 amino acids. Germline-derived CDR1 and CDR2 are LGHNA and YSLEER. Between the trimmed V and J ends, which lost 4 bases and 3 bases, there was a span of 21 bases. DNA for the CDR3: TGCGCCAGCAGCCTTTCAGCCTTAGGTCGGGCAGACACCGGGGAGCTGTTTTTT. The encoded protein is CASSLSALGRADTGELFF.

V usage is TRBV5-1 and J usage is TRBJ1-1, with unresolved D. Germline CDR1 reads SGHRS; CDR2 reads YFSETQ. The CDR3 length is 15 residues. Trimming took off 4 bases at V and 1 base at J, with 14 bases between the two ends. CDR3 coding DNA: TGCGCCAGCAGCCTTGGTGGGGAGGGGAACACTGAAGCTTTCTTT. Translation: CASSLGGEGNTEAFF.

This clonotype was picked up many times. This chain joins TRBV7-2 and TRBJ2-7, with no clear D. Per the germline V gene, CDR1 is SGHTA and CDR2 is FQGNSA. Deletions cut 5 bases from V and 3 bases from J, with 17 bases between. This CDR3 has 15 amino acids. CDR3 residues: CASSPDPFPLYEQYF. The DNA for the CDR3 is TGTGCCAGCAGCCCGGACCCCTTTCCACTCTACGAGCAGTACTTC.

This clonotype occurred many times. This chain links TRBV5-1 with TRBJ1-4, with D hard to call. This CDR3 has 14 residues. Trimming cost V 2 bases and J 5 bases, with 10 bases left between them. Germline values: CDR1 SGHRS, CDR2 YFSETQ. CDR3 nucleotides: TGCGCCAGCAGCTTATCCGGAGGCAATGAAAAACTGTTTTTT. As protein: CASSLSGGNEKLFF.

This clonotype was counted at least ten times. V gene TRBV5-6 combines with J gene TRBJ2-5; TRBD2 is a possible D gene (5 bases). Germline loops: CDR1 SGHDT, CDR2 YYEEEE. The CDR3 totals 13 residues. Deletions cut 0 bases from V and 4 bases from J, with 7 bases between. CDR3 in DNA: TGTGCCAGCAGCTTGGATGGGAGAGAGACCCAGTACTTC. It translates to CASSLDGRETQYF.

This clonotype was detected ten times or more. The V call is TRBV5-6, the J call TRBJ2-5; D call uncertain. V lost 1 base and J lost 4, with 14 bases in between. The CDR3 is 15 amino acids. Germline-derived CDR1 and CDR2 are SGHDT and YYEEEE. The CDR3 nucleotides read TGTGCCAGCAGCTTGAGGCACATGGCGACAGAGACCCAGTACTTC. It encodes CASSLRHMATETQYF.

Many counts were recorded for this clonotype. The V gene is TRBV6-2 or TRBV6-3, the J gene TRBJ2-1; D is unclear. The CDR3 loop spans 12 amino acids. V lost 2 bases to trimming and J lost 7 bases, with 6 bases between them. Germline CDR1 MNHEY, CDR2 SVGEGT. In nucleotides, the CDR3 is TGTGCCAGCAGTTACCAGGTGAATGAGCAGTTCTTC. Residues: CASSYQVNEQFF.

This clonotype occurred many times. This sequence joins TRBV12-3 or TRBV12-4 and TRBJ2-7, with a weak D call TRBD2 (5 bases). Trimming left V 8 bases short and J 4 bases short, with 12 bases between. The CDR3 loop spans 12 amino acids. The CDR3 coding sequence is TGTGCCAGCGGACTTACGGGATACGAGCAGTACTTC. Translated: CASGLTGYEQYF.

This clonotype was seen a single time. DNA for the CDR3: TGTGCCTCCTGTCAGCCCCCCTGGGGGGGGCGGTTTAGTACCGGGGAGCTGTTTTTT. Translated, it gives CASCQPPWGGRFSTGELFF. V and J are TRBV7-3 and TRBJ2-2; possible D gene TRBD2, 7 bases. V was trimmed by 11 bases and J by 5 bases, leaving 33 bases between them. CDR1 and CDR2 (germline): SGHTA, FQGTGA. This CDR3 has 19 amino acids.

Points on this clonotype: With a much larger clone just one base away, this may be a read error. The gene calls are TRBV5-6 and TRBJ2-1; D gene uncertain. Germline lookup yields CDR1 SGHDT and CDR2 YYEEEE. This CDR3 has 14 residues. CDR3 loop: CAGSTRIVGNEQFF. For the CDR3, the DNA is TGTGCCGGCAGCACAAGAATCGTGGGGAATGAGCAGTTCTTC.

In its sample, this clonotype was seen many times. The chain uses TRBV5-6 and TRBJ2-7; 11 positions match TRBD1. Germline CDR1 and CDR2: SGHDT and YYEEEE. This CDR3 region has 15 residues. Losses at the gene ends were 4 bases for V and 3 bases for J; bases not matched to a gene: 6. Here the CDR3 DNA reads TGTGCCAGCAGCGTTTCCGGGACAGGGGGCTACGAGCAGTACTTC. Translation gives CASSVSGTGGYEQYF.

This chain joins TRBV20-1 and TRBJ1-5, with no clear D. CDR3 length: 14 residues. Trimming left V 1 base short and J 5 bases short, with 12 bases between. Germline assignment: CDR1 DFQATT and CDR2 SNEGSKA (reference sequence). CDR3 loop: CSARGAVVDQPQHF. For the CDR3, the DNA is TGCAGTGCTAGAGGAGCGGTGGTGGATCAGCCCCAGCATTTT.

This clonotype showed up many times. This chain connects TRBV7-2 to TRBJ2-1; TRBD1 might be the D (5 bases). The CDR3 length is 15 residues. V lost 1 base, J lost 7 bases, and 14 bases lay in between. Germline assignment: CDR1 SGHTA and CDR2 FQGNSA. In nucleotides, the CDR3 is TGTGCCAGCAGCTTAGGTCGGATAGGGGTGAATGAGCAGTTCTTC. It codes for CASSLGRIGVNEQFF.

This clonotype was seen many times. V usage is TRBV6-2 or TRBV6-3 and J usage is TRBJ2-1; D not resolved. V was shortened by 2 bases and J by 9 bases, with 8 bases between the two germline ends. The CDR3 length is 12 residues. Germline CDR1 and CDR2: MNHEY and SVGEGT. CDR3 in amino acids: CASSYGKTEQFF. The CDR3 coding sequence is TGTGCCAGCAGTTACGGAAAAACTGAGCAGTTCTTC.

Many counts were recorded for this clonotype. Here the CDR3 reads CASSLGERRQPQHF. The CDR3 nucleotides are TGTGCCAGCAGTTTAGGAGAGCGTCGGCAGCCCCAGCATTTT. This chain links TRBV2 with TRBJ1-5; D unclear. The CDR3 totals 14 residues. V was shortened by 5 bases and J by 7 bases, with 15 bases between the two germline ends. Germline-derived CDR1 and CDR2 are SNHLY and FYNNEI.

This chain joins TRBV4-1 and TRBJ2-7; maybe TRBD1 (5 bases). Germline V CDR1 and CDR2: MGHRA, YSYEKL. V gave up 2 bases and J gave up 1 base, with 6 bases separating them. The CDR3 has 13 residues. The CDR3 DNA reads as TGCGCCAGCAGCCAACAGGGTTCCTACGAGCAGTACTTC. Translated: CASSQQGSYEQYF.